These 27 T cell receptor beta chains share one sample of origin, sequenced in a study of CD8 T cells in ankylosing spondylitis. Study-wide results and limits: Among TCR beta sequences, a motif of about 8 highly homologous variants appeared characteristic of ankylosing spondylitis blood.

MiXCR was run by TCRdb on the 5' RACE reads, yielding one entry per CDR3 protein. The sample holds around 100,000 distinct CDR3 sequences, roughly 9% seen once. These receptors have no identified antigens. Input material: blood, either unsorted or a sorted T cell fraction (not recorded which). All receptors derive from a male donor with ankylosing spondylitis.

V usage is TRBV6-5 and J usage is TRBJ2-1; 7 nucleotides match TRBD2. The CDR3 sequence is 14 residues long. Germline V gives CDR1 MNHEY, CDR2 SVGAGI. The trim removed 4 bases at V and 8 bases at J, leaving 8 bases unmatched. CDR3 loop: CASSLRREYDEQFF. CDR3 coding DNA: TGTGCCAGCAGTTTGCGGCGGGAGTACGATGAGCAGTTCTTC.

The J gene is TRBJ2-5, the V gene TRBV11-2, with 9 bases matching TRBD2. CDR3 length: 15 residues. V gave up 5 bases and J gave up 8 bases; unmatched junction bases: 12. CDR1 and CDR2 (germline): SGHAT, FQNNGV. The DNA for the CDR3 is TGTGCCAGCAGCCCCCTCGTAGCGGGGGCGGGTACCCAGTACTTC. As protein: CASSPLVAGAGTQYF.

This clonotype showed up just a few times. The V call is TRBV27, the J call TRBJ2-7; 7 nucleotides align to TRBD1. This CDR3 spans 14 amino acids. The junction had 11 bases not matched to a gene; V was cut back by 8 bases and J by 4 bases. The germline CDR1 and CDR2 sequences are MNHEY and SMNVEV (reference sequence). The CDR3 DNA reads TGTGCCAGCGCACCTTCGACAGGGATGTACGAGCAGTACGTC. It yields the protein CASAPSTGMYEQYV.

This clonotype has more than one count but fewer than ten. The rearrangement links TRBV4-2 to TRBJ2-3; no reliable D call. Trimming removed 0 bases at V and 3 bases at J, with 4 bases between. Looked up from germline, CDR1 is LGHNA and CDR2 is YNFKEQ. The CDR3 sequence is 13 residues long. As DNA, the CDR3 is TGTGCCAGCAGCCAAGATAGTACAGATACGCAGTATTTT. Its translation: CASSQDSTDTQYF.

V gene TRBV6-1 combines with J gene TRBJ2-5; 10 bases are shared with TRBD1. Per germline, CDR1 MNHNS and CDR2 SASEGT. Losses at the gene ends were 6 bases for V and 1 base for J; bases not matched to a gene: 2. The CDR3 consists of 14 residues. CDR3 coding DNA: TGTGCCAGCAGCCGGGACAGGGGCCAAGAGACCCAGTACTTC. As protein: CASSRDRGQETQYF.

The chain has TRBV5-5 and TRBJ2-7; D ambiguous. The CDR3 totals 13 residues. The V end lost 1 base, the J end lost 0 bases, and 5 bases lay between the germline ends. Germline V CDR1 and CDR2: SGHKS, YYEKEE (reference sequence). CDR3 amino acids: CASSLWSSYEQYF. In DNA form, the CDR3 reads TGTGCCAGCAGCTTGTGGAGCTCCTACGAGCAGTACTTC.

The CDR3 nucleotides read TGTGCCAGCAGGTCGACAGGGAATAGCAATCAGCCCCAGCATTTT. It yields the protein CASRSTGNSNQPQHF. The V and J genes are TRBV27 and TRBJ1-5, with 7 bases lining up with TRBD1. V lost 6 bases, J lost 0 bases, and 5 bases stayed unmatched. CDR1 and CDR2 from the germline V gene are MNHEY and SMNVEV (reference sequence). The CDR3 loop spans 15 amino acids.

This clonotype was seen a handful of times. V gene TRBV7-8 combines with J gene TRBJ2-7; no clear D. The V end was cut by 5 bases, the J end by 6 bases, with 17 bases between. The germline V gene encodes CDR1 SGHVS and CDR2 FQNEAQ. The CDR3 is made up of 14 amino acids. The CDR3 protein is CASSGFYGAPEQYF. The CDR3 coding sequence is TGTGCCAGCAGCGGCTTTTATGGTGCTCCCGAGCAGTACTTC.

The gene calls are TRBV27 and TRBJ2-7, with 10 bases that match TRBD2. CDR1 and CDR2 from the germline V gene are MNHEY and SMNVEV (reference sequence). CDR3 size: 14 residues. Trimming took 6 bases from V and 2 from J; bases not matched to a gene: 4. CDR3 region: CASSLTSGPYEQYF. CDR3 DNA sequence: TGTGCCAGCAGCTTGACTAGCGGGCCCTACGAGCAGTACTTC.

The CDR3 nucleotides are TGTGCCAGCAGCGGGGAAGAGACAGATACGCAGTATTTT. This codes for CASSGEETDTQYF. The chain is built from TRBV5-6 and TRBJ2-3, with D unresolved. The CDR3 is 13 residues long. The V and J ends lost 4 bases and 3 bases respectively, with 9 bases between them. In germline, CDR1 is SGHDT, CDR2 YYEEEE.

This clonotype has just a few counts. The chain joins TRBV6-1 to TRBJ2-1, with D maybe TRBD1 (5 bases). This CDR3 has 17 amino acids. The V gene lost 4 bases and the J gene lost 4 bases, with 20 bases spanning the gap. Germline CDR1 is MNHNS and CDR2 is SASEGT. For the CDR3, the DNA is TGTGCCAGCAGTGCGTCTCCTACGGACATACTTTACAATGAGCAGTTCTTC. This gives the protein CASSASPTDILYNEQFF.

V usage is TRBV11-2 and J usage is TRBJ2-5, with D perhaps TRBD2 (5 bases). The CDR3 totals 15 residues. V lost 1 base and J lost 4, with 13 bases in between. The V gene's germline CDR1 is SGHAT and CDR2 FQNNGV. The CDR3, as DNA: TGTGCCAGCAGCTTAGTAGGCAGCCGGGGAGAGACCCAGTACTTC. The encoded protein is CASSLVGSRGETQYF.

This clonotype was found many times. The V call is TRBV4-1, the J call TRBJ2-1; D is perhaps TRBD1 or TRBD2 (6 bases each). Between the trimmed V and J ends, which lost 4 bases and 2 bases, there was a span of 18 bases. The CDR3 has 17 amino acids. Germline-derived CDR1 and CDR2 are MGHRA and YSYEKL. CDR3 coding DNA: TGCGCCAGCAGCCGAACCTACAGGGACTCTACCTACAATGAGCAGTTCTTC. It translates to CASSRTYRDSTYNEQFF.

V and J are TRBV10-3 and TRBJ1-4; TRBD1 matches 8 bases. Trimming removed 5 bases from V and 4 bases from J; junction bases left unmatched: 6. Germline V gene data show CDR1 as ENHRY and CDR2 as SYGVKD. CDR3 length equals 15 residues. The CDR3 DNA sequence: TGTGCCATCAGTCCGGGACAGGCTCATAATGAAAAACTGTTTTTT. The encoded protein is CAISPGQAHNEKLFF.

This clonotype was observed a few times. CDR3 in amino acids: CASSKGLAGPYEQYV. The CDR3, as DNA: TGTGCCAGCAGCAAAGGACTAGCGGGACCCTACGAGCAGTACGTC. The chain has TRBV5-5 and TRBJ2-7, with 12 bases fitting TRBD2. The V gene's germline CDR1 is SGHKS and CDR2 YYEKEE (reference sequence). The CDR3 spans 15 residues. Unmatched junction bases numbered 4, after V lost 4 bases and J lost 2 bases.

This clonotype has a count of ten or more. The V call is TRBV6-2 or TRBV6-3, the J call TRBJ2-1; possibly TRBD1 for D (5 bases). The CDR3 extends over 12 amino acids. Germline loops: CDR1 MNHEY, CDR2 SVGEGT. V was trimmed by 4 bases and J by 9 bases, leaving 10 bases between them. The CDR3 nucleotides read TGTGCCAGCAGTTCAGGGCGGAGTGAGCAGTTCTTC. Translated: CASSSGRSEQFF.

This CDR3 reads CANSALSGQAIYEQYV. As DNA, the CDR3 is TGTGCCAACAGCGCCCTCTCGGGACAGGCTATCTACGAGCAGTACGTC. The V call is TRBV7-9, the J call TRBJ2-7; 8 nucleotides match TRBD1. This CDR3 region has 16 residues. Per germline, CDR1 SEHNR and CDR2 FQNEAQ (reference sequence).

This clonotype was counted only a few times. This chain uses TRBV25-1 with TRBJ2-2; no definite D call. There are 15 residues in the CDR3. CDR1 and CDR2 from the germline V gene are MGHDK and SYGVNS. V was shortened by 8 bases and J by 2 bases, with 15 bases between the two germline ends. CDR3 in amino acids: CASQPREENTGELFF. CDR3 bases: TGTGCCAGCCAACCCCGTGAGGAAAACACCGGGGAGCTGTTTTTT.

This clonotype occurred a few times. The chain is built from TRBV3-1 and TRBJ1-1, with D perhaps matching TRBD1 (5 bases). V lost 1 base and J 1 base, leaving 16 bases between the germline ends. The CDR3 is 17 residues long. In germline, CDR1 is LGHDT, CDR2 YNNKEL (reference sequence). CDR3 in DNA: TGTGCCAGCAGCCAAGGTCCCAGGGAGGCGAAGAACACTGAAGCTTTCTTT. The encoded protein is CASSQGPREAKNTEAFF. The full variable domain, completed using reference TRBV3-1 and TRBJ1-1, is DTAVSQTPKYLVTQMGNDKSIKCEQNLGHDTMYWYKQDSKKFLKIMFSYNNKELIINETVPNRFSPKSPDKAHLNLHINSLELGDSAVYFCASSQGPREAKNTEAFFGQGTRLTVV.

This clonotype was picked up many times. The chain joins TRBV2 to TRBJ2-1; D is unclear. This CDR3 has 13 residues. The germline V gene has CDR1 SNHLY and CDR2 FYNNEI. V lost 3 bases to trimming and J lost 5 bases, with 8 bases between them. The CDR3 sequence is CASSDWLHNEQFF. As DNA, the CDR3 is TGTGCCAGCAGTGACTGGCTCCACAATGAGCAGTTCTTC.

The CDR3, as DNA: TGTGCCAGCAGCGGCCCCTCGGGACTAGCGGGAGGGCGGTCCTACAATGAGCAGTTCTTC. Its translation: CASSGPSGLAGGRSYNEQFF. The chain combines TRBV13 with TRBJ2-1; 16 bases agree with TRBD2. The germline CDR1 and CDR2 sequences are PRHDT and FYEKMQ (reference sequence). The junction had 11 bases not matched to a gene; V was cut back by 5 bases and J by 1 base. The CDR3 is 20 residues long.

In its sample, this clonotype was seen many times. V gene TRBV12-3 or TRBV12-4 combines with J gene TRBJ2-1, with 7 bases lining up with TRBD2. CDR3 length equals 18 residues. Losses at the gene ends were 5 bases for V and 7 bases for J; bases not matched to a gene: 20. CDR3 in DNA: TGTGCCAGCAGTAAGCTCCCGGGACCCAGGGAGGGGTCAAATGAGCAGTTCTTC. It translates to CASSKLPGPREGSNEQFF.

This clonotype was counted a few times. The V and J genes are TRBV15 and TRBJ2-1, with no clear D. The CDR3 is 13 amino acids. V was clipped by 4 bases and J by 10 bases, with 14 bases between them. Germline V gene lookup returns CDR1 LNHNV and CDR2 YYDKDF (reference sequence). CDR3 loop: CATSKTTPMEQFF. As DNA, the CDR3 is TGTGCCACCAGCAAAACTACCCCGATGGAGCAGTTCTTC. The full variable domain, with the rest looked up from reference TRBV15 and TRBJ2-1, is DAMVIQNPRYQVTQFGKPVTLSCSQTLNHNVMYWYQQKSSQAPKLLFHYYDKDFNNEADTPDNFQSRRPNTSFCFLDIRSPGLGDTAMYLCATSKTTPMEQFFGPGTRLTVL.

This clonotype was counted a few times. The chain has TRBV5-5 and TRBJ2-7; D gene unclear. Per germline, CDR1 SGHKS and CDR2 YYEKEE (reference sequence). The CDR3 covers 11 residues. The ends were cut back, 3 bases at V and 7 bases at J, with 8 bases in the middle. CDR3 nucleotide sequence: TGTGCCAGCAGCTCCCTAGAGGAGCAGTACGTC. It translates to CASSSLEEQYV.

Many counts were recorded for this clonotype. CDR3 DNA sequence: TGTGCCAGCAGTGAAGCAGGCACCGCTGACGAGCAGTACGTC. This encodes CASSEAGTADEQYV. The chain carries TRBV2 and TRBJ2-7, with no clear D. Germline CDR1 is SNHLY and CDR2 is FYNNEI. V was cut by 0 bases and J by 5 bases, with 11 bases left in between. The CDR3 runs 14 residues.

The rearrangement links TRBV7-9 to TRBJ1-1, with TRBD1 matching 10 bases. V lost 5 bases to trimming and J lost 0 bases; unmatched junction nucleotides: 9. Germline-derived CDR1 and CDR2 are SEHNR and FQNEAQ (reference sequence). The CDR3 is 17 residues long. CDR3 residues: CASSPRTGGGMNTEAFF. In DNA, the CDR3 is TGTGCCAGCAGCCCCCGGACAGGGGGAGGGATGAACACTGAAGCTTTCTTT. The whole variable domain, filled in from reference TRBV7-9 and TRBJ1-1, reads DTGVSQNPRHKITKRGQNVTFRCDPISEHNRLYWYRQTLGQGPEFLTYFQNEAQLEKSRLLSDRFSAERPKGSFSTLEIQRTEQGDSAMYLCASSPRTGGGMNTEAFFGQGTRLTVV.

The rearrangement links TRBV4-1 to TRBJ2-5; D possibly matches TRBD1 or TRBD2 (5 bases each). The germline V gene has CDR1 MGHRA and CDR2 YSYEKL. This CDR3 spans 13 amino acids. V lost 3 bases, J lost 4 bases, and 9 bases lay in between. The CDR3, as DNA: TGCGCCAGCAGCCATCCCGGGGCAGAGACCCAGTACTTC. Protein: CASSHPGAETQYF.